This TCR beta chain was profiled in a study of blood T cell repertoires in COVID-19. Assay: immunoSEQ multiplex PCR; the TCRdb copy retains only in-frame clones and omits some. The data show some 110,000 clones, roughly 80% seen once. Between the trimmed V and J ends, which lost 3 bases and 6 bases, there was a span of 14 bases. The CDR3 is made up of 15 amino acids. CDR1 and CDR2 from the germline V gene are MNHEY and SVGAGI. The receptor comes from a man aged 70 or older with acute or convalescent COVID-19. The rearrangement joins TRBV6-5 to TRBJ2-2; a possible D gene is TRBD2 (5 bases). Sequences were obtained from peripheral blood. This CDR3 is CASSYSPSGAGELFF. The CDR3 coding sequence is TGTGCCAGCAGTTATTCTCCCTCCGGGGCCGGGGAGCTGTTTTTT.